This T cell receptor beta chain was identified in a study of blood T cell repertoires in COVID-19. Study overall: Both acute and convalescent COVID-19 samples were obtained from the United States, Italy and Spain. PBMCs, B-cell-depleted T cells, or T cells were the source of the cDNA or gDNA that made up the material.

Under the authors' procedure: By means of reference gene primer amplification, nucleated cell counts were estimated. Profiling relied on immunoSEQ multiplex PCR, and the TCRdb table lists in-frame clones only, not all of them. The D gene and trimming were derived from the DNA, and the V and J assignments and clone size from that table. The repertoire has 80,000 or so clones, over 80% of them found once; the top ten carry approximately 8.7%. Germline-derived CDR1 and CDR2 are SGHRS and YFSETQ. V lost 2 bases to trimming and J lost 0 bases, with 15 bases between them. This CDR3 region has 17 residues. The table lists this clone with a count of one.

The sample was peripheral blood. The receptor was derived from a human donor in a cohort sampled during active COVID-19. V usage is TRBV5-1 and J usage is TRBJ2-1; perhaps TRBD1 as D (5 bases). The CDR3 reads CASSLAGQLSSYNEQFF. The CDR3 DNA follows: TGCGCCAGCAGCTTAGCAGGACAATTGAGCTCCTACAATGAGCAGTTCTTC.